These T cell receptor beta chains were read from a single sample in a study of cytomegalovirus exposure and HLA in healthy donors. Generated by immunoSEQ multiplex PCR, the TCRdb table keeps only in-frame clones and is missing some. The sample has about 110,000 clones, 70% to 80% seen once. Sequences were obtained from PBMCs. The receptors here all came from a man in his thirties or forties in good health and CMV-seronegative. The CDR3 runs from the conserved cysteine through the conserved F or W. Fields, in order: D gene, V gene, clone size, J gene, CDR3 protein, CDR3 DNA. D genes are given only for firm matches. Clone size is not always given. Where it is, it says once, few, many or a class for expanded clones.

-	TRBV10-1	-	TRBJ1-4	CASSPGGSREKLFF	TGCGCCAGCAGCCCTGGGGGGTCCAGGGAAAAACTGTTTTTT
-	TRBV5-1	-	TRBJ2-5	CASSLALGRSETQYF	TGCGCCAGCAGCTTGGCGTTGGGCAGGTCGGAGACCCAGTACTTC
TRBD2	TRBV7-3	few	TRBJ2-1	CASSLTAGDWNEQFF	TGTGCCAGCAGCTTAACTGCGGGAGACTGGAATGAGCAGTTCTTC
-	TRBV6-5	few	TRBJ1-5	CASSYDRSNQPQHF	TGTGCCAGCAGTTATGACAGAAGCAATCAGCCCCAGCATTTT
-	TRBV27	-	TRBJ2-6	CASSLLSAPSGANVLTF	TGTGCCAGCAGTTTACTTAGCGCTCCCTCTGGGGCCAACGTCCTGACTTTC
TRBD2	TRBV28	-	TRBJ2-7	CASSQTSGRHEQYF	TGTGCCAGCAGTCAGACTAGCGGGAGACACGAGCAGTACTTC
-	TRBV19	-	TRBJ1-1	CASTQRTENTEAFF	TGTGCCAGTACCCAGAGGACAGAGAACACTGAAGCTTTCTTT
TRBD1	TRBV28	-	TRBJ1-2	CASRTGTGNRGYTF	TGTGCCAGCAGGACCGGGACAGGGAATCGGGGCTACACCTTC
TRBD1	TRBV6-1	-	TRBJ2-6	CASREDRGRAGANVLTF	TGTGCCAGCAGGGAAGACAGGGGGCGCGCTGGGGCCAACGTCCTGACTTTC
-	TRBV6-1	-	TRBJ2-3	CASSEWVGQGADTQYF	TGTGCCAGCAGTGAATGGGTAGGGCAAGGGGCAGATACGCAGTATTTT
-	TRBV5-1	few	TRBJ2-3	CASRKGDSTDTQYF	TGCGCCAGCAGGAAGGGGGATTCCACAGATACGCAGTATTTT
-	TRBV9	-	TRBJ2-2	CASTSLAGATGELFF	TGTGCCAGCACCTCTCTGGCGGGGGCCACCGGGGAGCTGTTTTTT
-	TRBV19	-	TRBJ1-1	CASSLDGGIEAFF	TGTGCCAGTAGTTTGGACGGGGGTATAGAAGCTTTCTTT
TRBD1	TRBV6-6	medium-sized	TRBJ2-1	CASEGQINNEQFF	TGTGCCAGTGAGGGACAGATAAACAATGAGCAGTTCTTC
TRBD2	TRBV28	-	TRBJ2-5	CASSAGTSGREWETQYF	TGTGCCAGCAGCGCCGGGACTAGCGGGAGAGAATGGGAGACCCAGTACTTC
-	TRBV11-3	few	TRBJ2-3	CASSTQGGDTQYF	TGTGCCAGCAGCACACAGGGTGGAGATACGCAGTATTTT
-	TRBV7-8	-	TRBJ2-7	CASSLVQGSSYEQYF	TGTGCCAGCAGCTTAGTACAGGGAAGCTCCTACGAGCAGTACTTC
-	TRBV2	-	TRBJ2-2	CASTLGANTGELFF	TGTGCCAGCACCCTGGGAGCGAACACCGGGGAGCTGTTTTTT
-	TRBV7-2	-	TRBJ1-4	CASSTTIGGEKLFF	TGTGCCAGCAGCACTACAATCGGAGGTGAAAAACTGTTTTTT
TRBD1	TRBV18	-	TRBJ1-4	CASSQYEQGANEKLFF	TGTGCCAGCTCACAATATGAACAGGGGGCTAATGAAAAACTGTTTTTT
-	TRBV2	-	TRBJ1-1	CASSYGQRNTEAFF	TGTGCCAGCAGTTATGGACAGAGAAACACTGAAGCTTTCTTT
-	TRBV7-2	-	TRBJ2-7	CASSAGFSSYEQYF	TGTGCCAGCAGCGCCGGGTTTAGCTCCTACGAGCAGTACTTC
-	TRBV19	-	TRBJ2-7	CASSNSGPYEQYF	TGTGCCAGTAGTAATTCAGGGCCCTACGAGCAGTACTTC
-	TRBV19	few	TRBJ1-1	CASSREDTEAFF	TGTGCCAGTAGTAGGGAGGATACTGAAGCTTTCTTT
-	TRBV29-1	-	TRBJ2-1	CSVEGQAYNEQFF	TGCAGCGTTGAAGGACAAGCCTACAATGAGCAGTTCTTC
-	TRBV14	-	TRBJ2-1	CASSPKRTGTLVSNEQFF	TGTGCCAGCAGTCCCAAAAGAACCGGGACACTAGTATCCAATGAGCAGTTCTTC
TRBD1	TRBV30	-	TRBJ1-1	CAWSHRDRGLPYTEAFF	TGTGCCTGGAGTCATAGGGACAGGGGGCTTCCTTACACTGAAGCTTTCTTT
TRBD1	TRBV7-6	-	TRBJ2-2	CASSFATGVGELFF	TGTGCCAGCAGCTTCGCAACAGGGGTCGGGGAGCTGTTTTTT
-	TRBV6-6	few	TRBJ1-5	CASSKGGSNQPQHF	TGTGCCAGCAGCAAGGGGGGGAGCAATCAGCCCCAGCATTTT
TRBD1	TRBV9	-	TRBJ1-1	CASSATGLNTEAFF	TGTGCCAGCAGCGCGACAGGGTTGAACACTGAAGCTTTCTTT
TRBD2	TRBV28	few	TRBJ2-1	CASLRRSGSRSEQFF	TGTGCCAGCCTGCGCCGTAGCGGGAGTCGAAGTGAGCAGTTCTTC
-	TRBV6-1	-	TRBJ2-7	CASRDPGGYEQYF	TGTGCCAGCAGGGACCCCGGGGGCTACGAGCAGTACTTC
TRBD1	TRBV7-9	-	TRBJ2-5	CASSRRGQTRSGETQYF	TGTGCCAGCAGCCGACGGGGACAGACCCGCTCAGGAGAGACCCAGTACTTC
-	TRBV20-1	-	TRBJ1-1	CSAGFAEAFF	TGCAGTGCTGGCTTCGCTGAAGCTTTCTTT
-	TRBV29-1	-	TRBJ2-2	CSVEWLAAGELFF	TGCAGCGTTGAATGGCTAGCAGCCGGGGAGCTGTTTTTT
TRBD1	TRBV14	-	TRBJ2-7	CASSRDRGYEQYF	TGTGCCAGCAGTCGGGACAGGGGATACGAGCAGTACTTC
-	TRBV28	few	TRBJ1-5	CASSFESGNNQPQHF	TGTGCCAGCAGTTTTGAGTCAGGGAACAATCAGCCCCAGCATTTT
TRBD2	TRBV4-3	-	TRBJ2-1	CASSLGLAGNNNEQFF	TGCGCCAGCAGCCTCGGACTAGCGGGCAACAACAATGAGCAGTTCTTC
-	TRBV5-1	once	TRBJ1-2	CASSLVSAEYGYTF	TGCGCCAGCAGCTTGGTTTCGGCGGAATATGGCTACACCTTC
-	TRBV7-9	few	TRBJ1-5	CASSFGSGQNQPQHF	TGTGCCAGCAGCTTCGGATCAGGGCAAAATCAGCCCCAGCATTTT
-	TRBV27	-	TRBJ1-2	CASSLAGAGNYGYTF	TGTGCCAGCAGTTTAGCCGGGGCGGGGAACTATGGCTACACCTTC
-	TRBV18	-	TRBJ2-5	CASSTGMTGFSKTQYF	TGTGCCAGCTCAACGGGGATGACTGGTTTTAGTAAGACCCAGTACTTC
TRBD1	TRBV6-1	-	TRBJ1-3	CASSEPGTGTGNTIYF	TGTGCCAGCAGTGAGCCCGGGACAGGGACTGGAAACACCATATATTTT
TRBD2	TRBV18	-	TRBJ2-7	CASSPLSSGGYEQYF	TGTGCCAGCTCACCACTCTCAAGCGGGGGCTACGAGCAGTACTTC
-	TRBV13	-	TRBJ1-6	CASSPRGVRQGPNSPLHF	TGTGCCAGCAGCCCCCGTGGAGTCCGCCAAGGCCCTAATTCACCCCTCCACTTT
-	TRBV12-5	-	TRBJ1-1	CASGTGAEAFF	TGTGCTAGTGGGACAGGAGCTGAAGCTTTCTTT
-	TRBV29-1	-	TRBJ1-5	CSVGGIGGDNQPQHF	TGCAGCGTTGGAGGGATTGGAGGTGACAATCAGCCCCAGCATTTT
TRBD2	TRBV28	-	TRBJ2-7	CASSLSPGLGSSYHEQYF	TGTGCCAGCAGTTTATCCCCGGGACTAGGTTCATCCTACCACGAGCAGTACTTC
-	TRBV27	-	TRBJ1-1	CASSFGVGGYTEAFF	TGTGCCAGCAGTTTTGGGGTCGGGGGGTACACTGAAGCTTTCTTT
-	TRBV19	-	TRBJ2-7	CASSQQGSSYEQYF	TGTGCCAGTAGCCAACAGGGAAGCTCCTACGAGCAGTACTTC
TRBD2	TRBV23-1	-	TRBJ2-1	CASSQSPLASYNEQFF	TGCGCCAGCAGTCAATCTCCACTAGCGTCCTACAATGAGCAGTTCTTC
TRBD1	TRBV10-1	few	TRBJ1-1	CASSALGTGGLAFF	TGCGCCAGCAGTGCCCTAGGGACAGGGGGTTTGGCTTTCTTT
TRBD1	TRBV19	-	TRBJ2-6	CASSIRDRYSGANVLTF	TGTGCCAGTAGTATCCGGGACAGGTACTCTGGGGCCAACGTCCTGACTTTC
TRBD2	TRBV18	-	TRBJ2-3	CASSPSGGSTDTQYF	TGTGCCAGCTCACCATCGGGGGGGAGCACAGATACGCAGTATTTT
TRBD1	TRBV25-1	-	TRBJ1-2	CASSDPRGPGYGYTF	TGTGCCAGCAGTGACCCGAGGGGGCCGGGCTATGGCTACACCTTC
-	TRBV5-4	-	TRBJ1-3	CASSSTTGAGNTIYF	TGTGCCAGCAGCTCGACGACAGGAGCAGGAAACACCATATATTTT
-	TRBV7-3	-	TRBJ1-1	CASSLNAGHTEAFF	TGTGCCAGCAGCTTAAATGCAGGGCACACTGAAGCTTTCTTT
-	TRBV4-3	-	TRBJ1-2	CASSQGAGNVRYTF	TGCGCCAGCAGCCAGGGGGCAGGGAATGTACGCTACACCTTC
TRBD2	TRBV5-1	-	TRBJ2-7	CASSAGTSGASEQYF	TGCGCCAGCAGCGCGGGGACTAGCGGGGCGAGTGAGCAGTACTTC
-	TRBV6-5	-	TRBJ1-1	CASIVGSTLEAFF	TGTGCCAGCATTGTAGGGAGTACCCTGGAAGCTTTCTTT